This TCR beta chain was documented in a study of blood T cell repertoires in COVID-19. Trimming took 4 bases from V and 7 from J; bases not matched to a gene: 9. The CDR3 length is 15 residues. The V gene's germline CDR1 is SGHKS and CDR2 YYEKEE (reference sequence). Source study methods: Counts of nucleated cells, estimated from reference gene primer amplification, were obtained. Here immunoSEQ multiplex PCR was the method, and the copy in TCRdb shows in-frame clones only, minus some. For V, J and clone size, that table is used; D and trimming come from the DNA. This table holds about 49,000 clones, about 85% found once.

The receptor's source is a human donor in a cohort sampled during active COVID-19. The genes are TRBV5-5 and TRBJ1-4; 8 bases agree with TRBD1. Sequencing was done on a sample of peripheral blood. CDR3 coding DNA: TGTGCCAGCAGCAAAGGACAGGGAGGGGGTGAAAAACTGTTTTTT. Amino acid sequence: CASSKGQGGGEKLFF.